This paragraph reports one T cell receptor beta chain. Its target antigen remains unknown. The input lacks base qualities; no much larger clone sits a single base away. The source of the sample is a study of beta chain features in type 1 diabetes (dated by TCRdb to about 2018). For the study in its entirety: Mean age, gender distribution, total cell number and subset yield were not different between patients and healthy donors. Naive and central memory subsets were obtained from all 30 or so donors, but regulatory and stem cell-like memory subsets were isolated from only 8 patients and roughly eight healthy donors. The study compared the TCRB repertoires of sorted circulating CD4+ T cell subsets in recently diagnosed type 1 diabetes patients with those in matched healthy donors. A total of about 110,000,000 sorted cells were examined across all samples, and a strong correlation was observed between cell number per subset and RNA yield. Results and caveats for the whole study, not just this receptor: Sequencing cDNA rather than genomic DNA could over-represent highly expressing activated cells, although activation and CD3 levels did not differ between groups. Because small numbers of individuals were included in the HLA sub-analyses, any influence of HLA type on TCRB rearrangement was left unresolved. In all four CD4+ subsets, TCRB CDR3 length was moderately but significantly shorter in type 1 diabetes patients. Shorter templates might be favored by PCR, yet because patient and control samples were amplified and corrected together, any such skew would affect both groups equally. At VDJ recombination sites, type 1 diabetes patients had fewer insertions and more deleted nucleotides, which implies abnormalities in thymic rearrangement. Naive, central memory and regulatory TCRB repertoires appeared more similar among patients than among healthy donors.

Each donor gave one peripheral blood draw, about 100 mL on average, collected into heparinised tubes. A BD FACSAria II and a panel including CD45RO, CCR7, CD25, CD127, CD95 and CD27 were used to sort naive, central memory, regulatory and stem cell-like memory CD4+ T cells. Every sorted population had a purity above 98%. PBMCs were isolated immediately by Lymphoprep density gradient centrifugation and stained directly without culture. To minimize batch effects, samples were stained and sorted in pairs, one healthy donor with one patient per experiment. From the cysteine through the phenylalanine, the CDR3 covers 15 amino acids. Solely the CDR3 DNA is kept, with 45 bases framed from the first base. V loses 4 bases of germline sequence and J loses 5 bases, and the interval between the two ends is 16 bases. As encoded in the germline V gene (reference sequence), CDR1 is SGHNT while CDR2 is YYREEE. The entire amount of isolated RNA was reverse transcribed using the High Capacity cDNA Reverse Transcription Kit, so the sequenced TCRB transcripts were expressed ones. Deep immunoSEQ sequencing was applied to naive, central memory and regulatory T cell samples, giving an average of roughly 3.3 million total reads per sample. Sorted cells were lysed in RLT buffer, and RNA was extracted using DNase-treated RNeasy Micro or Mini kits according to cell number. To prevent cross-contamination, every cell subset was processed on its own, while patient and healthy donor samples were processed together. The immunoSEQ multiplex PCR was used to amplify TCRB sequences from cDNA, generating 87-bp fragments that spanned the CDR3 region. The amplicons were sequenced using the Illumina HiSeq platform. On the authors' methods: Synthetic template baselines were used to correct PCR bias computationally, reads within Hamming distance 2 were collapsed together, and singletons that could not be merged were discarded. Reads were aligned to IMGT to assign V, D and J genes, CDR3 length, and insertions or deletions at six rearrangement sites. Within each subset, clonotype counts were normalized to sorted cell number, and only after that were true diversity and Gini coefficients computed with the tcR R package. Repertoire sharing was quantified using the overlap coefficient calculated on TCRB nucleotide sequences. In TCRdb, the immuneACCESS table is reduced to in-frame sequences with V and J assigned. These tables do not hold every clone; where another copy was compared, an unresolved V gene accounts for under half, and the others remain unexplained. The D gene and trimming were derived from the DNA, and the V and J assignments and clone size from that table. The sample yields 310,000 or so clones; 6.5% to 10% were counted once. Jointly, the top ten make up around 0.45% of the sample.

This clonotype was obtained from a woman under 30 in good health. The sequence links TRBV5-4 to TRBJ1-5; the D gene is unclear. The sequenced material came from central memory CD4+ T cells from blood. This receptor has the CDR3 CASSPRPGYDQPQHF. DNA sequence: TGTGCCAGCAGCCCCCGCCCGGGGTACGATCAGCCCCAGCATTTT.